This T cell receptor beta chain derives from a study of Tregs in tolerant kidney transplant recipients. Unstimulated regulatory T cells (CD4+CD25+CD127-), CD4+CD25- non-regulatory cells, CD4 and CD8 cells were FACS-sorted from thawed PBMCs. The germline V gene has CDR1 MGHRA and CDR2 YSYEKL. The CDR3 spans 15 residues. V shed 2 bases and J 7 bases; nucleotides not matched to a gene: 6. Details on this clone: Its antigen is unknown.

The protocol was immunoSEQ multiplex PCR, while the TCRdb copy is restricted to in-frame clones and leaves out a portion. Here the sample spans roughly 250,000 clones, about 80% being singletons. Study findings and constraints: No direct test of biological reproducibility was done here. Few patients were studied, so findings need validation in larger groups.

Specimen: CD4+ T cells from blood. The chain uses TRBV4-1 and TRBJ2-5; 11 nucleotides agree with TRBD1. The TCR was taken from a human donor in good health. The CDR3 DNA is TGCGCCAGCAGCCAACCGGGACAGGGGGGGGTGACCCAGTACTTC. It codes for CASSQPGQGGVTQYF.